This TCR beta chain originates from a study of blood T cell repertoires in COVID-19 (dated by TCRdb to the early 2020s). Regarding the study in general: Samples from collaborators originated in the United States, Italy and Spain and spanned both the acute and convalescent phases of COVID-19. The prospective study material was composed of cDNA or gDNA derived from T cells, B-cell-depleted T cells, or PBMCs. The dataset comprised deeply sampled blood TCRbeta repertoires from subjects exposed to, actively infected with, or recovered from COVID-19. The repertoires were released in a freely available public database intended as a resource for research on the immune response to SARS-CoV-2. The samples were drawn from two sources: the first 160 participants of the ongoing ImmuneRACE study, and about 1,300 subjects contributed by 6 global collaborators. Nearly every sample came with metadata listing a de-identified subject ID, COVID-19 status, age in years and sex. HLA class I and class II types, where available, came from metadata supplied by the sample provider rather than from assay-based typing.

One collaborating source in Seattle enrolled patients while the patients were actively infected and followed the patients over time throughout the course of disease. Whole blood was collected in K2EDTA tubes by collaborating institutions according to the institutions' own protocols. For TCRbeta analysis, collaborators shipped samples as frozen whole blood, isolated PBMCs, or DNA extracted from either of those sample types. Concerning this clone: Its antigen is currently not known. The sample holds no much larger clone one base away, and base qualities are not on file.

Based on the germline V gene, the CDR1 and CDR2 sequences are SGHRS and YFSETQ. The CDR3 goes from the cysteine to the phenylalanine over 14 residues. Only the CDR3 portion is preserved as DNA: 42 bases, with reading frame beginning at the first base. V loses 4 bases at its end and J loses 4 bases; junction bases beyond the gene matches: 7. TCRbeta CDR3 regions were amplified from genomic DNA using the immunoSEQ Assay, a bias-controlled multiplex PCR. Turning to the authors' computational methods: The number of nucleated cells in each sample was estimated from the amplification of reference gene primers within the assay. Sequence reads were collapsed and filtered to measure the absolute abundance of every unique TCRbeta CDR3 rearrangement. For each sample, productive Simpson clonality was calculated by taking the square root of Simpson's diversity index across productive rearrangements. TCRdb stores this immuneACCESS table with in-frame sequences only. Part of the clones is absent; in the studies checked, under half of the shortfall reflects unresolved V genes, and no reason is known for the rest. The D gene and trimming were derived from the DNA, and the V and J assignments and clone size from that table. Within this sample are some 290,000 clones, with nearly 90% of them counted one time only. In total, the top ten clones hold 1% of the sample.

Broad study findings and their caveats: The amount of clinical and demographic metadata varied by source and participant and was provided uncurated.

The sequencing input was peripheral blood. This clonotype originated in a woman in her thirties or forties with COVID-19, enrolled during active disease. The rearrangement combines TRBV5-1 with TRBJ1-2; TRBD1 matches 7 bases in the middle. The nucleotide sequence reads as follows: TGCGCCAGCAGCCGCCGGGGACAGACCTATGGCTACACCTTC. It specifies CASSRRGQTYGYTF.